The 10 T cell receptor beta chains below were found in one sample sequenced in a study of shared clonotypes between healthy human individuals. Terminally differentiated effector memory CD45RA+ cells were left out of the naive CD8 fraction, which was CD45RO-negative and positively selected for CCR7. Measured with immunoSEQ multiplex PCR; TCRdb has only the in-frame clones, and not every one. The sample includes about 2.1 million clones, just over 90% of them seen just once. The sample was naive CD8+ T cells from PBMCs. These TCRs come from a young man in good health. Some clones in this sample may be carry-over from other donors' samples.

The CDR3 loop is CAAVRGTGSNEQFF. The CDR3 DNA is TGTGCCGCCGTCCGTGGGACAGGGTCCAATGAGCAGTTCTTC. V and J are TRBV30 and TRBJ2-1, with 9 bases matching TRBD1. CDR1 GTSNPN and CDR2 SVGIG come from the germline V gene (reference sequence). The V gene end was trimmed by 8 bases and the J gene end by 6 bases; junction bases not matched to a gene: 11. The CDR3 consists of 14 residues.

The rearrangement uses TRBV27 and TRBJ1-1; possible D gene TRBD1, 6 bases. CDR3 length: 18 amino acids. Trimming shortened V by 7 bases and J by 0 bases, and 24 bases separated the two germline ends. Germline V gene data show CDR1 as MNHEY and CDR2 as SMNVEV (reference sequence). The DNA for the CDR3 is TGTGCCAGCACCCCCGGGTTTATTACAGGGCCCATGAACACTGAAGCTTTCTTT. It specifies CASTPGFITGPMNTEAFF.

The V gene is TRBV2, the J gene TRBJ2-1; D is possibly TRBD1 (5 bases). Trimming took off 8 bases at V and 0 bases at J, with 11 bases between the two ends. CDR1 is SNHLY, CDR2 FYNNEI, per germline. This CDR3 region has 14 residues. CDR3 sequence (DNA): TGTGCCAGCCGACAGCTTAGCTCCTACAATGAGCAGTTCTTC. Protein sequence: CASRQLSSYNEQFF.

The genes are TRBV28 and TRBJ2-7; no clear D gene. CDR1 MDHEN and CDR2 SYDVKM come from the germline V gene. The CDR3 loop spans 13 amino acids. Trimming shortened V by 4 bases and J by 2 bases, and 9 bases separated the two germline ends. Here the CDR3 DNA reads TGTGCCAGCAGTTATGAGATGACCTACGAGCAGTACTTC. Its translation is CASSYEMTYEQYF. The variable domain in full, completed from reference TRBV28 and TRBJ2-7, reads DVKVTQSSRYLVKRTGEKVFLECVQDMDHENMFWYRQDPGLGLRLIYFSYDVKMKEKGDIPEGYSVSREKKERFSLILESASTNQTSMYLCASSYEMTYEQYFGPGTRLTVT.

Regarding this clone: The sample carries other DNA sequences with the same CDR3. The chain couples TRBV4-2 to TRBJ2-7; D is unclear. Germline CDR1 reads LGHNA; CDR2 reads YNFKEQ. The CDR3 is 15 amino acids. V dropped 1 base and J dropped 0 bases, with 10 bases sitting between them. CDR3 DNA: TGTGCCAGCAGCCAAGGGACCGGCAGCTCCTACGAGCAGTACTTC. This sequence encodes CASSQGTGSSYEQYF.

The rearrangement joins TRBV10-3 to TRBJ2-7, with TRBD2 matching over 7 bases. CDR1 is ENHRY, CDR2 SYGVKD, per germline. The CDR3 loop spans 15 amino acids. After removal of 4 bases from V and 0 bases from J, the junction contained 6 bases not matched to a gene. The CDR3 DNA sequence: TGTGCCATCAGTGGGGGCGGGGGTAGCTCCTACGAGCAGTACTTC. As protein: CAISGGGGSSYEQYF.

CDR3 in DNA: TGTGCCAGCAACCTAAAGGGGGGGCCTAACGAGCAGTACTTC. This gives the protein CASNLKGGPNEQYF. The V call is TRBV28, the J call TRBJ2-7, with D possibly TRBD2 on 7 matching bases. Trimming cost V 7 bases and J 5 bases, with 18 bases left between them. Germline loops: CDR1 MDHEN, CDR2 SYDVKM. The CDR3 runs 14 residues.

V usage is TRBV7-8 and J usage is TRBJ2-3; 11 nucleotides agree with TRBD2. J lost 6 bases, V lost 5 bases, and 7 bases had no gene match. CDR1 and CDR2 from the germline V gene are SGHVS and FQNEAQ. This CDR3 is built from 15 residues. The CDR3 sequence: CASSARTSGLDTQYF. The CDR3 nucleotides are TGTGCCAGCAGCGCTAGGACTAGCGGGTTGGATACGCAGTATTTT.

In DNA, the CDR3 is TGCGCCAGCAGCACAGGACAGGGGGGAACTGAAGCTTTCTTT. It is translated as CASSTGQGGTEAFF. This chain links TRBV4-1 with TRBJ1-1, with 10 bases matching TRBD1. Germline CDR1 reads MGHRA; CDR2 reads YSYEKL. The V segment lost 5 bases and the J segment 5 bases; nucleotides outside the gene matches: 5. This CDR3 spans 14 amino acids.

A note on this clone: One junction end does not reproduce the germline sequence, and a read error may be involved. This CDR3 is also generated by other DNA sequences in the sample. The CDR3 DNA reads as TGTGCCAGCACCGCCGAGGGTTTGGTCTATGGCTATACCTTC. As protein: CASTAEGLVYGYTF. The chain uses TRBV28 and TRBJ1-2; D is uncertain. CDR1 is MDHEN and CDR2 is SYDVKM in the germline V gene. The CDR3 is 14 residues long.